The sequence of this T cell receptor (beta chain) was determined in a study of blood T cell repertoires in COVID-19. Repertoires were generated with immunoSEQ multiplex PCR, while TCRdb's copy carries only in-frame clones and drops some. The data show over 200,000 clones, 87% seen once. Deletions cut 4 bases from V and 8 bases from J, with 15 bases between. Germline values: CDR1 SNHLY, CDR2 FYNNEI. This CDR3 is 15 amino acids long. This sequence originates from a man between 35 and 55 years old with active or convalescent COVID-19. The chain uses TRBV2 and TRBJ1-6, with a possible D match to TRBD1 (6 bases). The sequenced sample was peripheral blood. CDR3 coding DNA: TGTGCCAGCAGTGGGGATCAGGGGACGGATTCACCCCTCCACTTT. Amino acids: CASSGDQGTDSPLHF.